This passage covers 30 T cell receptor beta chains from one sample sequenced in a study of blood T cells in healthy people across ages. A second PCR of about 7 to 12 cycles used a sample-barcoded 5' primer and a J-beta primer mix. TCRdb re-called the 5' RACE reads with MiXCR, one entry per CDR3 protein. The repertoire holds 700,000 to 950,000 distinct CDR3 sequences, with roughly 47% as singletons. Sequenced sample: blood. Every receptor here comes from a woman between 55 and 75 years old in good health.

The table lists this clonotype with many counts. The rearrangement joins TRBV7-2 to TRBJ2-7; 7 positions agree with TRBD1. The CDR3 has 17 amino acids. V was clipped by 5 bases and J by 2 bases; unmatched bases: 15. Germline-derived CDR1 and CDR2 are SGHTA and FQGNSA. Here the CDR3 DNA reads TGTGCCAGCAGCCCGTCTATTCGAGGGACAGACCCCTACGAGCAGTACTTC. The encoded protein is CASSPSIRGTDPYEQYF.

This clonotype was seen just once. The chain joins TRBV20-1 to TRBJ1-1; TRBD1 aligns across 8 bases. In germline, CDR1 is DFQATT, CDR2 SNEGSKA (reference sequence). This CDR3 is built from 13 residues. The V segment lost 6 bases and the J segment 8 bases; nucleotides outside the gene matches: 11. The CDR3 nucleotides read TGCAGTGCACGGGACAGGTATCTCTTAGAAGCTTTCTTT. The encoded protein is CSARDRYLLEAFF.

V usage is TRBV20-1 and J usage is TRBJ1-5; D gene unclear. Per the germline V gene, CDR1 is DFQATT and CDR2 is SNEGSKA (reference sequence). The CDR3 runs 12 residues. The V gene lost 4 bases and the J gene lost 0 bases, with 4 bases spanning the gap. DNA of the CDR3: TGCAGTGCTAAGTATAGCAATCAGCCCCAGCATTTT. Protein sequence: CSAKYSNQPQHF.

This rearrangement joins TRBV13 to TRBJ1-4, with TRBD1 matching 7 bases. The CDR3 sequence is 14 residues long. V lost 7 bases, J lost 8 bases, and 10 bases stayed unmatched. Germline V lookup: CDR1 PRHDT, CDR2 FYEKMQ (reference sequence). The CDR3 region is CASNFRDRPEKLFF. In DNA form, the CDR3 reads TGTGCCAGCAACTTTCGGGACAGACCGGAAAAACTGTTTTTT.

V usage is TRBV7-2 and J usage is TRBJ1-2; TRBD1 is a possible D gene (5 bases). V dropped 5 bases and J dropped 7 bases, with 17 bases sitting between them. This CDR3 contains 14 residues. Germline V gene sequence: CDR1 SGHTA, CDR2 FQGNSA. The DNA of the CDR3 is TGTGCCAGCAGCCTAACCGGGCGACAGAGTGGCTACACCTTC. It codes for CASSLTGRQSGYTF.

The V and J genes are TRBV7-2 and TRBJ2-5; a possible D gene is TRBD1 (6 bases). The CDR3 is made up of 13 amino acids. Germline loops: CDR1 SGHTA, CDR2 FQGNSA. V was clipped by 1 base and J by 9 bases, with 12 bases between them. CDR3 sequence reads: CASSLDQPGAQYF. The CDR3 DNA reads as TGTGCCAGCAGCTTAGACCAGCCAGGGGCCCAGTACTTC.

This clonotype has just a few counts. This chain uses TRBV20-1 with TRBJ2-5, with 7 bases lining up with TRBD2. The germline gives CDR1 DFQATT, CDR2 SNEGSKA (reference sequence). V lost 0 bases and J lost 1; bases outside the gene matches: 2. This CDR3 is built from 14 residues. Here the CDR3 reads CSAREGGFQETQYF. The CDR3 bases are TGCAGTGCTAGAGAGGGGGGGTTCCAAGAGACCCAGTACTTC.

As for this clonotype: At one boundary the junction diverges from the germline segment, which might be a read error. The chain carries TRBV20-1 and TRBJ1-2; no reliable D call. Germline CDR1 and CDR2: DFQATT and SNEGSKA (reference sequence). This CDR3 contains 12 residues. The CDR3: CRARAGNYGYTF. CDR3 nucleotides: TGCAGGGCTAGGGCGGGCAACTATGGCTACACCTTC.

The genes are TRBV7-9 and TRBJ2-3; D call uncertain. The CDR3 is 15 residues long. Trimming took 2 bases from V and 4 from J, leaving 13 bases between them. The germline gives CDR1 SEHNR, CDR2 FQNEAQ (reference sequence). The CDR3 reads CASSLLAGEPDTQYF. DNA of the CDR3: TGTGCCAGCAGCTTACTCGCTGGGGAACCAGATACGCAGTATTTT. Looking up the rest from reference TRBV7-9 and TRBJ2-3 gives the full variable domain: DTGVSQNPRHKITKRGQNVTFRCDPISEHNRLYWYRQTLGQGPEFLTYFQNEAQLEKSRLLSDRFSAERPKGSFSTLEIQRTEQGDSAMYLCASSLLAGEPDTQYFGPGTRLTVL.

This clonotype was observed a handful of times. The chain is built from TRBV9 and TRBJ2-4, with TRBD1 identical over 11 bases. Germline V lookup: CDR1 SGDLS, CDR2 YYNGEE. Germline trimming cut 2 bases from V and 6 bases from J; bases unmatched to any gene: 1. CDR3 length equals 14 residues. The CDR3 DNA sequence: TGTGCCAGCAGCGTTGGGACAGGGGGAAACATTCAGTACTTC. It yields the protein CASSVGTGGNIQYF.

V is TRBV6-2 or TRBV6-3 and J is TRBJ1-4; no definite D call. This CDR3 has 16 residues. Per germline, CDR1 MNHEY and CDR2 SVGEGT. Trimming left V 3 bases short and J 0 bases short, with 11 bases between. CDR3 bases: TGTGCCAGCAGTTATGGGGTCGGCACAACTAATGAAAAACTGTTTTTT. Translating gives CASSYGVGTTNEKLFF.

The V and J genes are TRBV9 and TRBJ2-3; perhaps TRBD2 as D (6 bases). Germline V gives CDR1 SGDLS, CDR2 YYNGEE. The CDR3 totals 15 residues. Trimming took off 2 bases at V and 4 bases at J, with 14 bases between the two ends. CDR3 protein: CASSVFASEADTQYF. The CDR3, as DNA: TGTGCCAGCAGCGTGTTTGCTAGCGAAGCAGATACGCAGTATTTT.

This clonotype has more than one count but fewer than ten. The chain combines TRBV29-1 with TRBJ1-2; no firm D call. Deletions cut 5 bases from V and 8 bases from J, with 9 bases between. Germline loops: CDR1 SQVTM, CDR2 ANQGSEA. The CDR3 has 10 amino acids. CDR3 sequence (DNA): TGCAGCGTTAATGTAAGAGGCTACACCTTC. Its protein is CSVNVRGYTF.

A few counts support this clonotype. The gene calls are TRBV14 and TRBJ1-2; D ambiguous. The CDR3 covers 12 residues. Trimming cost V 1 base and J 7 bases, with 7 bases left between them. CDR1 is SGHDN, CDR2 FVKESK, per germline. This CDR3 is CASSQVRGGYTF. The CDR3 DNA is TGTGCCAGCAGCCAAGTCCGGGGTGGCTACACCTTC.

The chain recombines TRBV6-2 or TRBV6-3 with TRBJ2-1; D is perhaps TRBD1 or TRBD2 (5 bases each). The V and J ends lost 6 bases and 5 bases respectively, with 14 bases between them. The V gene's germline CDR1 is MNHEY and CDR2 SVGEGT. The CDR3 has 14 residues. CDR3 in DNA: TGTGCCAGCAGCGAGGGGTTAAAGAACAATGAGCAGTTCTTC. It specifies CASSEGLKNNEQFF.

The chain has TRBV15 and TRBJ2-7; TRBD1 is a possible D gene (5 bases). V dropped 0 bases and J dropped 4 bases, with 10 bases sitting between them. Per the germline V gene, CDR1 is LNHNV and CDR2 is YYDKDF (reference sequence). This CDR3 spans 14 amino acids. CDR3 nucleotide sequence: TGTGCCACCAGCAGAGACAGGGCTGGGTACGAGCAGTACTTC. Residues: CATSRDRAGYEQYF.

This clonotype was counted ten times or more. This chain uses TRBV7-2 with TRBJ1-4, with a possible D match to TRBD1 (5 bases). The germline gives CDR1 SGHTA, CDR2 FQGNSA. The germline V and J ends were trimmed by 1 base and 5 bases, with 5 bases remaining between them. The CDR3 extends over 13 amino acids. The DNA for the CDR3 is TGTGCCAGCAGCTTAGGGACAAATGAAAAACTGTTTTTT. This translates into CASSLGTNEKLFF.

This clonotype was observed at least ten times. The genes are TRBV20-1 and TRBJ2-3; 9 bases match TRBD2. There are 13 residues in the CDR3. Germline CDR1 reads DFQATT; CDR2 reads SNEGSKA (reference sequence). The CDR3, as DNA: TGCAGCGTGGAGCGGGGGGAGACAGATACGCAGTATTTT. It yields the protein CSVERGETDTQYF.

The chain employs TRBV6-6 and TRBJ1-4; unclear D gene. The germline V gene encodes CDR1 MNHNY and CDR2 SVGAGI (reference sequence). With 6 bases removed from V and 7 bases from J, the gap between germline ends came to 9 bases. The CDR3 is 12 amino acids. CDR3 sequence: CASSPAGEKLFF. The CDR3 DNA reads as TGTGCCAGCAGCCCTGCTGGTGAAAAACTGTTTTTT.

The chain uses TRBV19 and TRBJ2-1; possible D gene TRBD1, 5 bases. CDR1 is LNHDA and CDR2 is SQIVND in the germline V gene (reference sequence). Trimming stripped 6 bases from V and 6 bases from J, with 12 bases between. The CDR3 is 13 amino acids. The CDR3 sequence: CASSRDRSNEQFF. The CDR3 coding sequence is TGTGCCAGTAGCAGGGATAGGAGCAATGAGCAGTTCTTC.

The rearrangement joins TRBV29-1 to TRBJ1-2, with no clear D. CDR1 is SQVTM, CDR2 ANQGSEA, per germline. V dropped 5 bases and J dropped 3 bases, with 10 bases sitting between them. This CDR3 spans 12 amino acids. CDR3 nucleotides: TGCAGCGTTCTTCTGGGAGACTATGGCTACACCTTC. Its translation is CSVLLGDYGYTF.

At least ten counts were recorded for this clonotype. This chain uses TRBV29-1 with TRBJ2-6; D unresolved. The germline CDR1 and CDR2 sequences are SQVTM and ANQGSEA. V lost 7 bases and J 0 bases, leaving 16 bases between the germline ends. The CDR3 is 16 amino acids. The CDR3, as DNA: TGCAGCGCGGTGACACATGAAAACTCTGGGGCCAACGTCCTGACTTTC. It encodes CSAVTHENSGANVLTF.

The sample holds a few counts of this clonotype. This sequence joins TRBV6-2 or TRBV6-3 and TRBJ2-7; D is possibly TRBD1 or TRBD2 (6 bases each). Germline lookup yields CDR1 MNHEY and CDR2 SVGEGT. The CDR3 is 15 residues long. Trimming took off 6 bases at V and 1 base at J, with 16 bases between the two ends. CDR3 amino acids: CASRRGQGSSYEQYF. CDR3 nucleotides: TGTGCCAGCAGGCGGGGACAAGGGTCGTCCTACGAGCAGTACTTC.

The CDR3 loop reads CAIISGDTGELFF. Here the CDR3 DNA reads TGTGCCATCATATCCGGGGACACCGGGGAGCTGTTTTTT. This chain joins TRBV10-3 and TRBJ2-2, with a tentative D call TRBD2 (5 bases). V lost 7 bases and J 3 bases, leaving 9 bases between the germline ends. The CDR3 totals 13 residues. Per the germline V gene, CDR1 is ENHRY and CDR2 is SYGVKD.

This rearrangement joins TRBV29-1 to TRBJ2-7, with D uncertain. The germline V gene encodes CDR1 SQVTM and CDR2 ANQGSEA. The CDR3 totals 13 residues. V lost 3 bases, J lost 1 base, and 10 bases lay in between. CDR3: CSVESPTSYEQYF. Here the CDR3 DNA reads TGCAGCGTTGAGTCTCCAACTTCCTACGAGCAGTACTTC.

This clonotype was seen many times. The chain couples TRBV6-5 to TRBJ2-5; D unresolved. There are 14 residues in the CDR3. Looked up from germline, CDR1 is MNHEY and CDR2 is SVGAGI. V gave up 5 bases and J gave up 4 bases, with 14 bases separating them. The CDR3 nucleotides are TGTGCCAGCAGTGATGCCGTCAGAGGAGAGACCCAGTACTTC. The encoded protein is CASSDAVRGETQYF.

This chain uses TRBV6-2 or TRBV6-3 with TRBJ1-1; weak D call: TRBD1 (6 bases). Germline lookup yields CDR1 MNHEY and CDR2 SVGEGT. The V and J ends lost 7 bases and 8 bases respectively, with 14 bases between them. The CDR3 totals 12 residues. The CDR3 is CASIKQGTEAFF. The CDR3 bases are TGTGCCAGCATCAAACAGGGCACCGAAGCTTTCTTT.

This clonotype was seen ten or more times. The chain has TRBV3-1 and TRBJ2-1, with unresolved D. V gave up 4 bases and J gave up 12 bases, with 16 bases separating them. Looked up from germline, CDR1 is LGHDT and CDR2 is YNNKEL (reference sequence). The length of the CDR3 is 13 residues. CDR3 sequence reads: CASSPPDLYLQFF. The CDR3 nucleotides are TGTGCCAGCAGCCCTCCGGACCTTTACCTGCAGTTCTTC.

This chain connects TRBV18 to TRBJ1-2; 8 bases map to TRBD1. The germline V gene encodes CDR1 KGHSH and CDR2 LQKENI. The CDR3 loop spans 13 amino acids. The V gene end was trimmed by 1 base and the J gene end by 8 bases; junction bases not matched to a gene: 3. In DNA form, the CDR3 reads TGTGCCAGCTCACCACTGACAGGGGAAGGCTACACCTTC. Amino acids: CASSPLTGEGYTF.

The J gene is TRBJ2-3, the V gene TRBV28, with 8 nucleotides matching TRBD1. The germline CDR1 and CDR2 sequences are MDHEN and SYDVKM. The length of the CDR3 is 14 residues. After removal of 5 bases from V and 6 bases from J, the junction contained 7 bases not matched to a gene. The CDR3 protein is CASSLVRGPDTQYF. The CDR3 DNA reads as TGTGCCAGCAGTCTCGTCAGGGGGCCCGATACGCAGTATTTT.